Listed below are T cell receptor beta chains from one sample, sequenced in a study of blood T cell repertoires in COVID-19. Repertoires were generated with immunoSEQ multiplex PCR, while TCRdb's copy carries only in-frame clones and drops some. The sample shows about 69,000 clones, about four fifths of them seen only once. What was sequenced was peripheral blood. These receptors were taken from a man in his fifties or sixties with COVID-19, enrolled during active disease. CDR3s include the opening cysteine and the closing phenylalanine or tryptophan. A D gene is named only where the DNA matches it firmly. The listing skips clone size in some rows; elsewhere it reads once, few, many or a size class.

TRBD1 once TRBJ1-2 TRBV19 CASSPVMIWDRDYGYTF TGTGCCAGTAGCCCCGTTATGATCTGGGACAGGGACTATGGCTACACCTTC
NA NA TRBJ1-2 TRBV19 CASSQTPMISAYRDLRGYTF TGTGCCAGTAGTCAAACCCCCATGATTAGCGCGTATCGTGATTTACGAGGCTACACCTTC
TRBD1 NA TRBJ1-5 TRBV27 CASSLAWDRGQVPQHF TGTGCCAGCAGTTTAGCTTGGGACAGGGGTCAGGTGCCCCAGCATTTT
NA NA TRBJ1-2 TRBV6-5 CASSITGMANYGYTF TGTGCCAGCAGTATTACAGGAATGGCTAACTATGGCTACACCTTC
NA NA TRBJ1-2 TRBV24-1 CATSDQQRTYGYTF TGTGCCACCAGTGATCAACAGAGAACCTATGGCTACACCTTC
NA NA TRBJ1-6 TRBV9 CASTLNDRYIQALHF TGTGCCAGCACCTTAAACGATCGGTACATTCAGGCCCTCCACTTT
TRBD1 NA TRBJ2-1 TRBV28 CASTDRNEQFF TGTGCCAGCACGGACAGGAATGAGCAGTTCTTC
NA NA TRBJ2-7 TRBV12-3/TRBV12-4 CASSLGSSVQYF TGTGCCAGCAGTTTAGGTAGTAGCGTACAGTACTTC
NA once TRBJ1-2 TRBV5-4 CASSSGGVHYGYTF TGTGCCAGCAGCTCGGGGGGCGTTCACTATGGCTACACCTTC
TRBD1 NA TRBJ1-1 TRBV12-3/TRBV12-4 CASSFGDSEAFF TGTGCCAGCAGTTTCGGGGACAGTGAAGCTTTCTTT
TRBD1 NA TRBJ2-7 TRBV10-3 CAIRLTGGTYEQYF TGTGCCATCAGATTAACAGGGGGGACCTACGAGCAGTACTTC
NA NA TRBJ2-3 TRBV4-2 CASSQDLGGRTQYF TGTGCCAGCAGCCAAGATTTAGGCGGGCGTACGCAGTATTTT
TRBD1 few TRBJ1-1 TRBV7-8 CASRKGAVMNTEAFF TGTGCCAGCAGAAAGGGGGCGGTTATGAACACTGAAGCTTTCTTT
NA NA TRBJ2-7 TRBV5-5 CASSLQGRNEQYF TGTGCCAGCAGCTTGCAGGGGCGAAACGAGCAGTACTTC
TRBD1 NA TRBJ2-7 TRBV24-1 CATSSGTEYEQYF TGTGCCACCAGTTCCGGGACAGAGTACGAGCAGTACTTC
NA once TRBJ1-2 TRBV19 CASSIGRSYGYTF TGTGCCAGTAGTATTGGCAGAAGCTATGGCTACACCTTC
NA NA TRBJ2-5 TRBV18 CASSPDNREETQYF TGTGCCAGCTCACCCGATAACAGGGAAGAGACCCAGTACTTC
NA NA TRBJ2-1 TRBV5-1 CASSWVGQGEVNEQFF TGCGCCAGCAGCTGGGTGGGGCAGGGGGAGGTTAATGAGCAGTTCTTC
TRBD1 NA TRBJ2-1 TRBV10-2 CASSVPQGAYNEQFF TGCGCCAGCAGTGTTCCTCAGGGGGCGTACAATGAGCAGTTCTTC
NA NA TRBJ1-2 TRBV7-9 CASSSGNNYGYTF TGTGCCAGCAGCTCGGGGAATAACTATGGCTACACCTTC
TRBD1 NA TRBJ1-4 TRBV3-1/TRBV3-2 CASSGRTGGEKLFF TGTGCCAGCAGCGGACGGACAGGGGGTGAAAAACTGTTTTTT
NA once TRBJ1-2 TRBV29-1 CSAVNKANYGYTF TGCAGCGCCGTAAACAAAGCTAACTATGGCTACACCTTC
TRBD2 NA TRBJ2-7 TRBV27 CASSLLQNGGGAEQYF TGTGCCAGCAGTTTACTTCAAAATGGCGGGGGGGCCGAGCAGTACTTC
NA NA TRBJ1-5 TRBV19 CASKEGLKQPQHF TGTGCCAGTAAAGAGGGCTTAAAACAGCCCCAGCATTTT